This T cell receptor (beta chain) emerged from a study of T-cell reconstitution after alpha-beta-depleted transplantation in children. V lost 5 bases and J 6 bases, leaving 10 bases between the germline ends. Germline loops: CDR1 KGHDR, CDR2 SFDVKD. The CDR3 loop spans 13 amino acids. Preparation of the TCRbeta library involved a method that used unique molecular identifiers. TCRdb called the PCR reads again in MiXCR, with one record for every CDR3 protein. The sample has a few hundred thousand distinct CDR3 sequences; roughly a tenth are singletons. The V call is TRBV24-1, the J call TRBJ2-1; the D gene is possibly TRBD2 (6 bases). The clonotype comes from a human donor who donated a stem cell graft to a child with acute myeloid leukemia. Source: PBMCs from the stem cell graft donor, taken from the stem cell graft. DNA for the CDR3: TGTGCCACCAGTGCGCGAGCGGGCAATGAGCAGTTCTTC. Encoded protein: CATSARAGNEQFF.